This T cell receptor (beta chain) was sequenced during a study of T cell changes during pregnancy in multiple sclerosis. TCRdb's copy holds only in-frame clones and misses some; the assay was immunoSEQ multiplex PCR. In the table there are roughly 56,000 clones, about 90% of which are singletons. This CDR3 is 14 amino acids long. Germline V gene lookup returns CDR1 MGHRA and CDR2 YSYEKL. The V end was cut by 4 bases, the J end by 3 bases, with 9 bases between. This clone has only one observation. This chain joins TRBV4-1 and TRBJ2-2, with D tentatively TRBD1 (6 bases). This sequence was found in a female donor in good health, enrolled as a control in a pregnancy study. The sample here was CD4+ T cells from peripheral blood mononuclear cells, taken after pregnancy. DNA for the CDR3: TGCGCCAGCAGCCGTGCAGGGGACACCGGGGAGCTGTTTTTT. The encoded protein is CASSRAGDTGELFF.